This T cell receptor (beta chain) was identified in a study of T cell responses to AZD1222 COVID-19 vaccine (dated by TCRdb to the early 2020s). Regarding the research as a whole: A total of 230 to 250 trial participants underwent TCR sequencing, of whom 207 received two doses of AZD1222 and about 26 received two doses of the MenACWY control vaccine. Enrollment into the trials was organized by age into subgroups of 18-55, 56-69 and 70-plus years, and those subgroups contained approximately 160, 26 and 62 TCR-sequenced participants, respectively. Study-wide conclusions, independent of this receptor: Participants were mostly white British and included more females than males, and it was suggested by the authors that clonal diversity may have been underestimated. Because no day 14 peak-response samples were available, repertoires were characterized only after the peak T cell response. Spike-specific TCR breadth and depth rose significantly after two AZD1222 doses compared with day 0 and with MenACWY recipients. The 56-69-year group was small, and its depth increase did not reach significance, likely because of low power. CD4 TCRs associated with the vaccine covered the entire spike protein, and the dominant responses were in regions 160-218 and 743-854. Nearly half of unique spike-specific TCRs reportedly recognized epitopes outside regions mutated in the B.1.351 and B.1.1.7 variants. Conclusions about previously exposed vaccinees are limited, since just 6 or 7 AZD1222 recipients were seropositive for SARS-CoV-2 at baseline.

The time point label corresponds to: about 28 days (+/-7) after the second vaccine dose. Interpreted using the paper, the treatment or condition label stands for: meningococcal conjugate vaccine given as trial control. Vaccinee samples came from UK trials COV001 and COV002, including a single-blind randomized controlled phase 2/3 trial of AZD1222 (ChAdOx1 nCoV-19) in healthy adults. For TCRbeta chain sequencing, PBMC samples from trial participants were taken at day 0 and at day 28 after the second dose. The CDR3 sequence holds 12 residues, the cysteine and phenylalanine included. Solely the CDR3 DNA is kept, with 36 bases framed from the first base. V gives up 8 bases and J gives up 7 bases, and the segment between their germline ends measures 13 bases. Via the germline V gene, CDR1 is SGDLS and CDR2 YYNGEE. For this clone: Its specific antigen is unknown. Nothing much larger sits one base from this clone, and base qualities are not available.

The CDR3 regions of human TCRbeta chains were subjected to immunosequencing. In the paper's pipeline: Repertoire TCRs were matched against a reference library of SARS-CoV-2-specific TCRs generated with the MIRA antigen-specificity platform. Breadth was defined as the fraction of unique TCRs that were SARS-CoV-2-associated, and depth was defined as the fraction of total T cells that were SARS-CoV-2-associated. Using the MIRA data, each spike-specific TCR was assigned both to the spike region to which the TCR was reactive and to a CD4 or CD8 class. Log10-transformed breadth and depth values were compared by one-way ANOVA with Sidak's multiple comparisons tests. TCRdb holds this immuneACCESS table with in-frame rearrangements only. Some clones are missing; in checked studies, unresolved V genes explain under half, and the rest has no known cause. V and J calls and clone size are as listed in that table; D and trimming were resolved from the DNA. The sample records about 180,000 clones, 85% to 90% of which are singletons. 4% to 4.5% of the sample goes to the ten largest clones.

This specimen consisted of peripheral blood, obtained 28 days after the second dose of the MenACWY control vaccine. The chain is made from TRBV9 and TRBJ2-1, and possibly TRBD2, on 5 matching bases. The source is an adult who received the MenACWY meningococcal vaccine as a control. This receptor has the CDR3 CARNRGENEQFF. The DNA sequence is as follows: TGTGCCAGGAACCGGGGTGAAAATGAGCAGTTCTTC. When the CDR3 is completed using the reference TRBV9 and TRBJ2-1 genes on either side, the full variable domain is DSGVTQTPKHLITATGQRVTLRCSPRSGDLSVYWYQQSLDQGLQFLIQYYNGEERAKGNILERFSAQQFPDLHSELNLSSLELGDSALYFCARNRGENEQFFGPGTRLTVL.